Many counts were recorded for the clone carrying this T cell receptor (beta chain). Arm-PCR of CDR3 regions with iRepertoire HTBI primers generated TCR beta libraries. TCRdb ran MiXCR on the multiplex PCR reads and lists one entry per CDR3 protein. This sample has hundreds of thousands of distinct CDR3 sequences, with approximately 15% found just once. The sample originates from a study of regulatory T cells in long-lasting Graves disease. The time point is: newly diagnosed GD, antithyroid drugs for less than 3 months. PBMCs were the source of the RNA used for TCR sequencing. The patients were enrolled through endocrinology in Xi'an, China. The same data also went into a second study, on T cells in Graves' hyperthyroidism and ophthalmopathy. From that study: First-round RT-PCR of the TCR CDR3 relied on the HTBI primer set.

Sample: peripheral blood mononuclear cells (PBMCs), taken at new diagnosis, from a patient treated with antithyroid drugs. The receptor comes from a woman aged 25 to 39 with Graves disease.

The DNA of the CDR3 is TGTGCCAGCGGTCTTTCGTTGGACACTGAAGCTTTCTTT. This translates into CASGLSLDTEAFF. The V and J genes are TRBV27 and TRBJ1-1, with D unclear. V was pared by 8 bases and J by 3 bases, with 13 bases between. The CDR3 has 13 residues. Germline CDR1 is MNHEY and CDR2 is SMNVEV (reference sequence).